What follows describes a single TCR beta chain. Its recognized antigen is unknown. No base qualities exist here, and no much larger clone lies one base off it. In the paper's terms, the time point label means: about 28 days (+/-7) after the second vaccine dose. AZD1222 recipients with second doses at about 4 weeks or about 12 weeks were pooled, because spike-specific TCR depth and breadth did not differ between schedules. Samples from vaccinated people were obtained from the UK trials COV001 and COV002, which included a single-blind randomized controlled phase 2/3 trial of AZD1222 (ChAdOx1 nCoV-19) in healthy adults. For TCRbeta chain sequencing, PBMC samples from trial participants were taken at day 0 and at day 28 after the second dose. The data are from a study of T cell responses to AZD1222 COVID-19 vaccine (dated by TCRdb to about 2021). Regarding the complete study: A total of about 230 trial participants underwent TCR sequencing, of whom some 210 received two doses of AZD1222 and about 25 received two doses of the MenACWY control vaccine. Trial participants were enrolled into age subgroups of 18-55, 56-69 and 70-plus years, which contained approximately 150, 28 and 58 TCR-sequenced participants, respectively.

What the authors observed across the whole study: Conclusions about previously exposed vaccinees were limited because only a handful of AZD1222 recipients were SARS-CoV-2 seropositive at baseline. Because no day 14 peak-response samples were available, the repertoires could be characterized only after the peak T cell response. Participants were mostly white British and included more females than males, and it was suggested by the authors that clonal diversity may have been underestimated. After two AZD1222 doses, spike-specific TCR breadth and depth were significantly higher than at day 0 and than in MenACWY recipients. Nearly half of unique spike-specific TCRs reportedly recognized epitopes outside regions mutated in the B.1.351 and B.1.1.7 variants. CD4 TCRs associated with the vaccine covered the entire spike protein, and the dominant responses were in regions 160-218 and 743-854. The 56-69-year group was small, and its depth increase did not reach significance, likely because of low power.

The germline V gene encodes CDR1 LNHDA and CDR2 SQIVND (reference sequence). From cysteine to phenylalanine, the CDR3 is 15 amino acids long. Solely the CDR3 DNA is kept, with 45 bases framed from the first base. V was cut back by 7 bases and J by 4 bases, leaving a gap of 17 bases between them. The CDR3 regions of human TCRbeta chains were analyzed by immunosequencing. In the original analysis: TCRs in the repertoires were compared against a reference library of SARS-CoV-2-specific TCRs that had been generated with the MIRA antigen-specificity platform. Breadth was defined as the fraction of unique TCRs that were SARS-CoV-2-associated. Depth was defined as the fraction of total T cells that were SARS-CoV-2-associated. Using the MIRA data, each spike-specific TCR was mapped to the spike region that the TCR reacts to and placed in a CD4 or CD8 class. Log10-transformed breadth and depth values were compared by one-way ANOVA with Sidak's multiple comparisons tests. TCRdb obtained this table from immuneACCESS and retained in-frame rearrangements with V and J assigned. These tables miss some clones; where compared with another copy, unresolved V genes account for less than half of the shortfall, and the remainder is unexplained. V and J calls and clone size follow that table, whereas D and trimming were derived from the DNA. A total of roughly 150,000 clones appear in this sample, roughly 90% of them only once. 1.6% of the sample comes from the top ten.

The sample was peripheral blood, taken 28 days after the second AZD1222 dose. The V gene is TRBV19 and the J gene is TRBJ1-3; the D segment cannot be called with confidence. This receptor was obtained from an adult who received the AZD1222 COVID-19 vaccine. The encoded CDR3 is CASTPSGGFGNTIYF. The nucleotides read TGTGCCAGTACCCCGTCGGGAGGTTTCGGAAACACCATATATTTT. Extended through the reference TRBV19 and TRBJ1-3 proteins, this CDR3 yields the full variable domain: DGGITQSPKYLFRKEGQNVTLSCEQNLNHDAMYWYRQDPGQGLRLIYYSQIVNDFQKGDIAEGYSVSREKKESFPLTVTSAQKNPTAFYLCASTPSGGFGNTIYFGEGSWLTVV.